One TCR beta chain is described in this entry. Its antigen is unidentified. The repertoire was sequenced with immunoSEQ multiplex PCR; TCRdb's copy has only in-frame clones and lacks some. Of roughly 130,000 clones detected, roughly 90% appear once; the ten largest clones hold approximately 2.8%. Germline CDR1 and CDR2: SGHNT and YYREEE (reference sequence). The CDR3 is 15 amino acids. The trim removed 2 bases at V and 4 bases at J, leaving 7 bases unmatched. This specimen belongs to a study of T cell responses to AZD1222 COVID-19 vaccine. Findings of the study overall: Reportedly, close to half of spike-specific TCRs are directed against unmutated variant regions.

The TCR originated in an adult in good health. The V and J genes are TRBV5-4 and TRBJ2-3, with 7 positions matching TRBD1. The sample here was peripheral blood, taken on day 0 of AZD1222 vaccination. This CDR3 is CASSLDRAGADTQYF. The CDR3 region has the DNA TGTGCCAGCAGCTTAGACAGGGCTGGTGCAGATACGCAGTATTTT.